This TCR beta chain is from a study of cytomegalovirus exposure and HLA in healthy donors. Findings and caveats of the study: Usually a TCR sequence was rare, but some public TCRs were found in many donors. TCR beta chains numbering approximately 150 were designated cytomegalovirus-associated.

With regard to this clone: Its antigen is undetermined.

Sequencing was performed with immunoSEQ multiplex PCR; in TCRdb, only in-frame clones are kept and a portion is missing. The table lists under 250,000 clones, approximately 84% of them singletons. The CDR3 consists of 12 residues. V dropped 0 bases and J dropped 6 bases, with 3 bases sitting between them. In germline, CDR1 is SEHNR, CDR2 FQNEAQ (reference sequence). The sample was PBMCs. The origin of this receptor is a man aged 18-30 years in good health and CMV-seropositive. J is TRBJ1-5 and V is TRBV7-9; D uncertain. CDR3 protein: CASSLAPQPQHF. In DNA, the CDR3 is TGTGCCAGCAGCTTAGCTCCTCAGCCCCAGCATTTT.